These T cell receptor beta chains were read from a single sample in a study of response to subunit inactivated influenza vaccine. TCRdb re-derived calls from the RT-PCR reads in MiXCR, one entry per CDR3 protein. This sample has about 780,000 distinct CDR3 sequences, with around 18% found just once. Sequences were derived from PBMCs from blood, sampled roughly 5 days after vaccination. The receptors stem from a man aged 45-60 years who received an inactivated influenza vaccine. The CDR3 runs from the conserved cysteine through the conserved F or W. D genes are given only for firm matches. Clone size is stated in some rows and not others, as once, few, many or a class when expanded.

d_call,j_call,v_call,clone_size,cdr3_length,cdr3_aa,cdr3_nt
.,TRBJ2-5,TRBV4-1,.,15,CASSQGVSGRETQYF,TGCGCCAGCAGCCAAGGGGTTTCGGGACGAGAGACCCAGTACTTC
.,TRBJ2-7,TRBV4-2,few,14,CASSQGLTLNEQYF,TGTGCCAGCAGCCAAGGACTAACGCTGAACGAGCAGTACTTC
.,TRBJ2-5,TRBV27,.,15,CASSDGTGAGETQYF,TGTGCCAGCAGTGATGGGACGGGGGCCGGAGAGACCCAGTACTTC
.,TRBJ2-7,TRBV4-1,few,15,CASRSTAKGPYEQYF,TGCGCCAGCAGATCGACGGCGAAGGGCCCCTACGAGCAGTACTTC
.,TRBJ2-5,TRBV29-1,.,15,CSVGHPVGPQETQYF,TGCAGCGTGGGACACCCAGTTGGCCCCCAAGAGACCCAGTACTTC
TRBD2,TRBJ2-7,TRBV6-2/TRBV6-3,.,16,CASSPITGTRNYEQYF,TGTGCCAGCAGTCCAATAACCGGGACTAGGAACTACGAGCAGTACTTC
TRBD1,TRBJ2-3,TRBV10-3,few,14,CAISDTGGADTQYF,TGTGCCATCAGTGATACAGGGGGCGCAGATACGCAGTATTTT
.,TRBJ2-4,TRBV5-1,once,14,CASSLGPGSNIQYF,TGCGCCAGCAGCTTGGGGCCCGGGAGTAACATTCAGTACTTC
TRBD2,TRBJ2-5,TRBV6-1,few,15,CASRSAGGHQETQYF,TGTGCCAGCAGGAGCGCGGGGGGTCACCAAGAGACCCAGTACTTC
TRBD1,TRBJ1-1,TRBV5-5,.,16,CASSLPRTGGNTEAFF,TGTGCCAGCAGCTTGCCCCGGACAGGGGGTAACACTGAAGCTTTCTTT
.,TRBJ2-7,TRBV11-2,few,12,CASSLAWGEQYF,TGTGCCAGCAGCTTAGCGTGGGGCGAGCAGTACTTC
.,TRBJ2-5,TRBV6-5,.,17,CASSYSYRQAAQETQYF,TGTGCCAGCAGTTACTCGTACCGGCAGGCCGCCCAAGAGACCCAGTACTTC
TRBD2,TRBJ2-3,TRBV20-1,.,14,CSAREGGSTDTQYF,TGCAGTGCTAGAGAGGGGGGGAGCACAGATACGCAGTATTTT
.,TRBJ2-5,TRBV12-3/TRBV12-4,.,13,CASSPQRRGPWYF,TGTGCCAGCAGCCCTCAGAGGCGGGGGCCGTGGTACTTC
TRBD1,TRBJ1-1,TRBV27,few,20,CASSLLMPRNPDRVNTEAFF,TGTGCCAGCAGTTTATTGATGCCTCGAAACCCGGACAGGGTGAACACTGAAGCTTTCTTT
.,TRBJ2-5,TRBV12-3/TRBV12-4,few,12,CASSRELGTQYF,TGTGCCAGCAGTCGAGAGCTGGGGACCCAGTACTTC
TRBD2,TRBJ2-3,TRBV10-3,.,16,CAISEKLAGAPDTQYF,TGTGCCATCAGCGAGAAACTAGCGGGAGCCCCAGATACGCAGTATTTT
.,TRBJ2-2,TRBV7-2,.,17,CASSLVGGGEVAGELFF,TGTGCCAGCAGCTTAGTAGGAGGGGGCGAGGTAGCCGGGGAGCTGTTTTTT
TRBD1,TRBJ2-6,TRBV28,.,18,CASSSPQGASPGANVLTF,TGTGCCAGCAGTTCACCGCAGGGGGCTAGTCCTGGGGCCAACGTCCTGACTTTC
.,TRBJ1-2,TRBV13,.,13,CASSRASNYGYTF,TGTGCCAGCAGCCGAGCTTCCAACTATGGCTACACCTTC
.,TRBJ2-7,TRBV12-3/TRBV12-4,many,15,CASSLGAGGSYEQYF,TGTGCCAGCAGTTTAGGAGCGGGCGGATCCTACGAGCAGTACTTC
.,TRBJ2-1,TRBV6-2/TRBV6-3,.,17,CASSYSRVGGGYNEQFF,TGTGCCAGCAGTTACAGCCGTGTCGGGGGAGGTTACAATGAGCAGTTCTTC
.,TRBJ2-3,TRBV7-2,.,15,CASSLGGTPADTQYF,TGTGCCAGCAGCTTGGGCGGAACCCCAGCAGATACGCAGTATTTT
.,TRBJ2-7,TRBV2,few,11,CASSESREQYF,TGTGCCAGCAGTGAGTCGAGGGAGCAGTACTTC
.,TRBJ2-1,TRBV7-2,few,14,CASSDGGLYNEQFF,TGTGCCAGCAGCGACGGTGGGCTCTACAATGAGCAGTTCTTC